This T cell receptor beta chain was documented in a study of cytomegalovirus exposure and HLA in healthy donors. On the study more broadly: The approximately 130 validation repertoires and the roughly 670 first-cohort repertoires shared a platform, a later analysis reported.

The donors were members of the approximately 120-subject validation cohort (separate from the roughly 670-subject first cohort). TCRdb's copy holds only in-frame clones and misses some; the assay was immunoSEQ multiplex PCR. Seen here are fewer than 150,000 clones, about 91% observed once, and the top ten hold over 6.5%. The CDR3 extends over 16 amino acids. Trimming stripped 0 bases from V and 3 bases from J, with 14 bases between. Germline V gene sequence: CDR1 MNHEY, CDR2 SVGAGI. In the case of this clone: Its antigen is as yet unknown.

Findings and caveats of the study: Subsequent analysis showed first-cohort TCR clusters tending to co-occur in around 110 validation repertoires.

The receptor was isolated from a young woman in good health and CMV-seropositive. This rearrangement joins TRBV6-5 to TRBJ1-2; no clear D gene. The sample comprised PBMCs. The DNA of the CDR3 is TGTGCCAGCAGTTACTCGGTGTTGCGGCACGACTATGGCTACACCTTC. Its protein is CASSYSVLRHDYGYTF.